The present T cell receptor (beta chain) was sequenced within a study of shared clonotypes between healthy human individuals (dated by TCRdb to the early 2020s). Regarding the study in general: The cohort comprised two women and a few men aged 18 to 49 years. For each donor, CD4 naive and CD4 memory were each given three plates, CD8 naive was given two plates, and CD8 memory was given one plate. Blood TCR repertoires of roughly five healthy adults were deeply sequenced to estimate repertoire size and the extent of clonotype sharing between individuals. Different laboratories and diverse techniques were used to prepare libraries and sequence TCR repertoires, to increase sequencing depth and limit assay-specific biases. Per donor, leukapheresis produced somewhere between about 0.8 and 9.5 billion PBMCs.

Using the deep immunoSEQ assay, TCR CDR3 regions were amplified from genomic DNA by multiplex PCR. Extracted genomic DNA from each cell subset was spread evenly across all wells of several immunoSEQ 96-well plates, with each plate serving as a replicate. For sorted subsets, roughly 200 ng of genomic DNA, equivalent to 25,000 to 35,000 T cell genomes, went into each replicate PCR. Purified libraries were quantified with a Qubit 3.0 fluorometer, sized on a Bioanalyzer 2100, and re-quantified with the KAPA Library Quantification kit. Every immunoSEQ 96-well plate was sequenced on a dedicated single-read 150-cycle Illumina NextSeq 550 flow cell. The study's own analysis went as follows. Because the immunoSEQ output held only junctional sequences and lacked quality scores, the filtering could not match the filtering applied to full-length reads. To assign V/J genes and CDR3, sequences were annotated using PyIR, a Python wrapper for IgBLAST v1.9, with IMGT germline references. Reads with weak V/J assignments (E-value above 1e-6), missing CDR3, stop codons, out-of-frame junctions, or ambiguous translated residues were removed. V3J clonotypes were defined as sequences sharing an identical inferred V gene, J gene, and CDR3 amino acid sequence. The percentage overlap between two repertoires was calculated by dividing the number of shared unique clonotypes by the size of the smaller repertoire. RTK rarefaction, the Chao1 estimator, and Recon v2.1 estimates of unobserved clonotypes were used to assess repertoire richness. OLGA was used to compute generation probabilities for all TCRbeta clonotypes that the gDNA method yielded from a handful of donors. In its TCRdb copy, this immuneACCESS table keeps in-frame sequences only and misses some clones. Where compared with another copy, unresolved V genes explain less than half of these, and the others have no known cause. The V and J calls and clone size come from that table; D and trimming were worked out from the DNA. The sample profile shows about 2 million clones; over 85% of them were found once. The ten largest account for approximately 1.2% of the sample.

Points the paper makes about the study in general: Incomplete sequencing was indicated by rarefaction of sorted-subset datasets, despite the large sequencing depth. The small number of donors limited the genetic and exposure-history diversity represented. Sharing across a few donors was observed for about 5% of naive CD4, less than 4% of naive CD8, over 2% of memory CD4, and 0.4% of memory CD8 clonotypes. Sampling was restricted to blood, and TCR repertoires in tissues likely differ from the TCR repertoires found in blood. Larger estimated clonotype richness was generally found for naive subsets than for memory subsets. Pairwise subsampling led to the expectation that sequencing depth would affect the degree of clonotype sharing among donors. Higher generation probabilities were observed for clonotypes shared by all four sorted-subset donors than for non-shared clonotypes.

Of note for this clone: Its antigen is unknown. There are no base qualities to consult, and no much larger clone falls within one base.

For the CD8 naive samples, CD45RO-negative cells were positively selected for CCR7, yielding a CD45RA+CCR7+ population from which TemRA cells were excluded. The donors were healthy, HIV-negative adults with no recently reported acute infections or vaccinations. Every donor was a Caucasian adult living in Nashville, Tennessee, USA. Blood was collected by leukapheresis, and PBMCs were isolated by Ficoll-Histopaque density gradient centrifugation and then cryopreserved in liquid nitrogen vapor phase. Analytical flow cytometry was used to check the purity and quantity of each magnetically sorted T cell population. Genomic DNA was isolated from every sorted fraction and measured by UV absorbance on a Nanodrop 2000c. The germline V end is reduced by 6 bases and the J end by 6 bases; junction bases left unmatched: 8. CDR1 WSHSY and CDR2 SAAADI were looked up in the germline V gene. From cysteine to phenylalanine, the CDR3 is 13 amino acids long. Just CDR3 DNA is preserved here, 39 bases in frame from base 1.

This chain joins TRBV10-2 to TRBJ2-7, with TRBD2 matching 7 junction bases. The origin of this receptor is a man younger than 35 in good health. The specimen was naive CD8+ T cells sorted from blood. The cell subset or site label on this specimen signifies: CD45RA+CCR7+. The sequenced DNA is TGCGCCAGCAGCCGGGAGGATTGGGGCGAGCAGTACTTC. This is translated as CASSREDWGEQYF.